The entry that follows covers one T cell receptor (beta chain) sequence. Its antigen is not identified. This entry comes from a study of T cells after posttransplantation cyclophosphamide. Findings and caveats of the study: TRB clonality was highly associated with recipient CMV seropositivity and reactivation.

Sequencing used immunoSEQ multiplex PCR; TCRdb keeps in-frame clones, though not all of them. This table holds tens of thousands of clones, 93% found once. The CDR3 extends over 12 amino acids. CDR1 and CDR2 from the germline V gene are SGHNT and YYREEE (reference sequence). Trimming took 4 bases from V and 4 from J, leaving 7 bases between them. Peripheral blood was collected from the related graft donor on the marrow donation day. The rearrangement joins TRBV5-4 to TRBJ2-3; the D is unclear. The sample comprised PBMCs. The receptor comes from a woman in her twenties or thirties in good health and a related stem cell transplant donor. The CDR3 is CASSGGADTQYF. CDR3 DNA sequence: TGTGCCAGCAGCGGCGGAGCAGATACGCAGTATTTT.